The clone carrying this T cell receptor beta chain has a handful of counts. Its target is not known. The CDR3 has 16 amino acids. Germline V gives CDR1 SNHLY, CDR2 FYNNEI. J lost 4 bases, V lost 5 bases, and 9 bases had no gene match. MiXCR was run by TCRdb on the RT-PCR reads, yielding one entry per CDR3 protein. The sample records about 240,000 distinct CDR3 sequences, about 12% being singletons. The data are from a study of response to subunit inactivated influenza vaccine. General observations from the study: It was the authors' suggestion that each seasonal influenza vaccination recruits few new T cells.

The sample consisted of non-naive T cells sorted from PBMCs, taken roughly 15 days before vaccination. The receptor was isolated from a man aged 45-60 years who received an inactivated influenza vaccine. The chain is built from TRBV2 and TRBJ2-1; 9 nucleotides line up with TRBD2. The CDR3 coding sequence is TGTGCCAGCAGTCGACCGGGACTAGCCCTTTACAATGAGCAGTTCTTC. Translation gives CASSRPGLALYNEQFF.